There are a few counts of the clone carrying this TCR beta chain. With 4 bases clipped from V and 5 bases from J, the junction kept 13 bases outside the gene matches. Germline CDR1 is SGHTS and CDR2 is YDEGEE. The CDR3 has 18 amino acids. TCR beta CDR3 regions were amplified from RNA. TCR CDR3 underwent first-round RT-PCR with the HTBI primer set. One entry per CDR3 protein, called by TCRdb with MiXCR from the multiplex PCR reads. The table includes approximately 400,000 distinct CDR3 sequences, around 14% detected once. This sample stems from a study of T cells in Graves' hyperthyroidism and ophthalmopathy. Patients aged 18 to 65 had newly diagnosed hyperthyroidism that had lasted under 2 months.

Sequenced input: blood. The rearrangement joins TRBV5-8 to TRBJ2-3, with 13 nucleotides matching TRBD2. This clonotype was sampled from a woman aged 18-35 years with Graves' hyperthyroidism that later progressed to Graves' ophthalmopathy. The CDR3 sequence: CASSTGLAGVGVEDTQYF. The CDR3 nucleotides are TGTGCCAGCAGCACTGGACTAGCGGGAGTTGGGGTCGAAGATACGCAGTATTTT.